The 31 T cell receptor beta chains below were found in one sample sequenced in a study of CD8 T cells in ankylosing spondylitis. TCRdb analysed the 5' RACE reads with MiXCR anew, one entry per CDR3 protein. Among some 140,000 distinct CDR3 sequences listed, about 7% were seen once. Sequenced input: blood, either unsorted or a sorted T cell fraction (not recorded which). The receptor source for this set is a female donor with ankylosing spondylitis or in good health (not recorded which).

This clonotype was detected many times. The rearrangement uses TRBV25-1 and TRBJ1-6; the match to TRBD1 covers 9 bases. This CDR3 has 17 residues. Trimming cost V 1 base and J 6 bases; bases outside gene matches: 7. The germline V gene encodes CDR1 MGHDK and CDR2 SYGVNS. The CDR3 DNA is TGTGCCAGCAGTGAATTTACGGGGGGACAGGGTAATTCACCCCTCCACTTT. Protein sequence: CASSEFTGGQGNSPLHF.

This sequence joins TRBV19 and TRBJ1-5; D unclear. The CDR3 extends over 13 amino acids. CDR1 is LNHDA, CDR2 SQIVND, per germline (reference sequence). Trimming stripped 4 bases from V and 7 bases from J, with 11 bases between. The CDR3 sequence: CASSTGLMQPQHF. DNA of the CDR3: TGTGCCAGTAGTACTGGGTTGATGCAGCCCCAGCATTTT.

The chain joins TRBV6-5 to TRBJ1-1; D call uncertain. Germline values: CDR1 MNHEY, CDR2 SVGAGI. V lost 3 bases and J lost 0, with 14 bases in between. The CDR3 totals 16 residues. The CDR3 DNA reads as TGTGCCAGCAGTTATTCCAGACCTCCACTGAACACTGAAGCTTTCTTT. This encodes CASSYSRPPLNTEAFF.

This clonotype was picked up many times. The chain couples TRBV3-1 to TRBJ2-5; D gene uncertain. The V and J ends lost 0 bases and 2 bases respectively, with 10 bases between them. The CDR3 is 15 amino acids. The V gene's germline CDR1 is LGHDT and CDR2 YNNKEL (reference sequence). CDR3 protein: CASSQESIKQETQYF. DNA of the CDR3: TGTGCCAGCAGCCAAGAAAGTATTAAGCAAGAGACCCAGTACTTC.

This clonotype was observed a handful of times. The chain is built from TRBV12-3 or TRBV12-4 and TRBJ1-1, with D possibly being TRBD1 (5 bases). The CDR3 has 12 amino acids. Trimming took 3 bases from V and 6 from J, leaving 8 bases between them. The CDR3 is CASSLRGPEAFF. DNA of the CDR3: TGTGCCAGCAGTTTGAGGGGCCCTGAAGCTTTCTTT.

V is TRBV5-1 and J is TRBJ2-2, with 9 bases identical to TRBD1. The CDR3 is 15 residues long. Germline V gene sequence: CDR1 SGHRS, CDR2 YFSETQ. V trimming: 4 bases; J trimming: 5 bases; junction bases outside the gene matches: 6. CDR3 loop: CASSPDRGWTGELFF. The CDR3 bases are TGCGCCAGCAGCCCGGACAGGGGTTGGACCGGGGAGCTGTTTTTT.

This clonotype was observed at least ten times. V usage is TRBV5-1 and J usage is TRBJ2-5; TRBD2 might be the D (7 bases). In germline, CDR1 is SGHRS, CDR2 YFSETQ. The CDR3 contains 16 residues. V was clipped by 4 bases and J by 2 bases, with 18 bases between them. The CDR3 DNA sequence: TGCGCCAGCAGCCCGTCGGGGGGCGTAGGTCAAGAGACCCAGTACTTC. Its translation: CASSPSGGVGQETQYF.

This clonotype came up many times. The chain links TRBV12-3 or TRBV12-4 to TRBJ1-1; 11 bases agree with TRBD1. V was pared by 5 bases and J by 2 bases, with 7 bases of the junction left unmatched. CDR3 length equals 16 residues. The CDR3 reads CASSPTDRGLNTEAFF. The CDR3 bases are TGTGCCAGCAGTCCGACGGACAGGGGGCTTAACACTGAAGCTTTCTTT.

This clonotype was detected only a few times. V usage is TRBV7-9 and J usage is TRBJ1-4; no clear D. The CDR3 spans 15 residues. Germline assignment: CDR1 SEHNR and CDR2 FQNEAQ (reference sequence). V was clipped by 5 bases and J by 5 bases, with 15 bases between them. The CDR3 sequence: CASSPHIRANEKLFF. CDR3 coding DNA: TGTGCCAGCAGCCCCCACATCCGGGCGAATGAAAAACTGTTTTTT.

The sample holds many counts of this clonotype. This chain joins TRBV3-1 and TRBJ1-6, with D unresolved. CDR3 length equals 13 residues. V gave up 1 base and J gave up 3 bases, with 1 base separating them. CDR1 and CDR2 from the germline V gene are LGHDT and YNNKEL (reference sequence). In DNA, the CDR3 is TGTGCCAGCAGCCAAGTCTATAATTCACCCCTCCACTTT. Protein sequence: CASSQVYNSPLHF.

The chain uses TRBV12-3 or TRBV12-4 and TRBJ2-7; 11 nucleotides match TRBD1. CDR3 size: 15 residues. V shed 5 bases, J shed 7 bases, and the junction held 10 bases outside the gene matches. CDR3 sequence: CASSTPGQGVSEQYF. The DNA for the CDR3 is TGTGCCAGCAGTACCCCGGGACAGGGGGTGAGTGAGCAGTACTTC.

This chain joins TRBV3-1 and TRBJ2-1; D uncertain. This CDR3 has 17 amino acids. Trimming took off 10 bases at V and 0 bases at J, with 22 bases between the two ends. Germline V gene sequence: CDR1 LGHDT, CDR2 YNNKEL (reference sequence). CDR3 nucleotides: TGTGCCACCTCCCAGCATATCGGGTGGGACTCCTACAATGAGCAGTTCTTC. Protein product: CATSQHIGWDSYNEQFF.

V is TRBV5-1 and J is TRBJ2-1; 9 nucleotides match TRBD2. Germline CDR1 reads SGHRS; CDR2 reads YFSETQ. The length of the CDR3 is 15 residues. V was pared by 0 bases and J by 9 bases, with 7 bases of the junction left unmatched. This CDR3 is CASSLVAGGSAEQFF. The CDR3 region has the DNA TGCGCCAGCAGCTTGGTCGCGGGGGGGTCGGCTGAGCAGTTCTTC.

This chain joins TRBV30 and TRBJ1-1; D might be TRBD1 (5 bases). Germline V CDR1 and CDR2: GTSNPN, SVGIG (reference sequence). The CDR3 covers 13 residues. Deletions cut 2 bases from V and 4 bases from J, with 11 bases between. CDR3 sequence reads: CAWSPIGTTEAFF. The CDR3 DNA reads as TGTGCCTGGAGTCCCATAGGGACCACTGAAGCTTTCTTT.

This clonotype has ten or more counts. The rearrangement uses TRBV7-2 and TRBJ1-3; D is unresolved. The CDR3 runs to 14 residues. Germline CDR1 reads SGHTA; CDR2 reads FQGNSA. V lost 3 bases, J lost 0 bases, and 6 bases lay in between. The CDR3 coding sequence is TGTGCCAGCAGCTTCGGTGGCTCTGGAAACACCATATATTTT. This codes for CASSFGGSGNTIYF.

Ten or more counts support this clonotype. The genes are TRBV5-4 and TRBJ2-2; D may be TRBD1 (6 bases). Trimming took 5 bases from V and 7 from J, leaving 15 bases between them. This CDR3 is built from 14 residues. Per the germline V gene, CDR1 is SGHNT and CDR2 is YYREEE (reference sequence). The CDR3 loop reads CASRPNRANGELFF. The CDR3 DNA reads as TGTGCCAGCAGACCGAACAGGGCTAACGGGGAGCTGTTTTTT.

A few counts support this clonotype. The gene calls are TRBV18 and TRBJ2-2, with no clear D. V shed 3 bases and J shed 7 bases, with 12 bases lying between them. Germline assignment: CDR1 KGHSH and CDR2 LQKENI. The CDR3 length is 14 residues. DNA of the CDR3: TGTGCCAGCTCACCTGAGAGACGTGGCGGGGAGCTGTTTTTT. It is translated as CASSPERRGGELFF. The whole variable domain, remainder taken from reference TRBV18 and TRBJ2-2, is NAGVMQNPRHLVRRRGQEARLRCSPMKGHSHVYWYRQLPEEGLKFMVYLQKENIIDESGMPKERFSAEFPKEGPSILRIQQVVRGDSAAYFCASSPERRGGELFFGEGSRLTVL.

This clonotype was found many times. This chain joins TRBV20-1 and TRBJ2-5; D is unresolved. V was cut by 4 bases and J by 0 bases, with 6 bases left in between. The CDR3 is 12 residues long. From germline, CDR1 is DFQATT and CDR2 SNEGSKA (reference sequence). The CDR3 region has the DNA TGCAGTGCTAACGAAAACCAAGAGACCCAGTACTTC. Translated: CSANENQETQYF.

In its sample, this clonotype was seen many times. The CDR3 DNA is TGTGCCAGCAGCTTAAGAGTTTTTGGCAATCAGCCCCAGCATTTT. As protein: CASSLRVFGNQPQHF. The genes are TRBV7-2 and TRBJ1-5; D is undetermined. Germline assignment: CDR1 SGHTA and CDR2 FQGNSA. The CDR3 totals 15 residues. V lost 2 bases, J lost 2 bases, and 10 bases lay in between.

This clonotype showed up many times. The chain has TRBV4-3 and TRBJ1-4; TRBD1 is a possible D gene (5 bases). V was pared by 0 bases and J by 6 bases, with 14 bases between. Germline lookup yields CDR1 LGHNA and CDR2 YSLEER. The CDR3 is 16 amino acids. CDR3 nucleotides: TGCGCCAGCAGCCAAGAGGGGGTGGGGTATTATGAAAAACTGTTTTTT. It yields the protein CASSQEGVGYYEKLFF.

This clonotype was detected many times. The V and J genes are TRBV4-1 and TRBJ1-5, with D possibly TRBD1 on 5 matching bases. CDR3 length: 15 amino acids. V lost 0 bases, J lost 7 bases, and 13 bases lay in between. Germline CDR1 is MGHRA and CDR2 is YSYEKL. DNA for the CDR3: TGCGCCAGCAGCCAAGATCAGGGAAAGGGACAGCCCCAGCATTTT. Its translation: CASSQDQGKGQPQHF.

As regards this clonotype: This may be a read error, as it is one base from a much larger clone. This chain connects TRBV5-1 to TRBJ1-2, with D perhaps TRBD1 (5 bases). The germline V gene encodes CDR1 SGHRS and CDR2 YFSETQ. The CDR3 length is 13 residues. This CDR3 is CTSSLQGAEGYTF. The CDR3 nucleotides are TGCACCAGCAGCTTACAAGGGGCTGAAGGCTACACCTTC.

This clonotype occurred many times. This rearrangement joins TRBV5-1 to TRBJ1-2; D might be TRBD1 (6 bases). V was cut by 4 bases and J by 3 bases, with 16 bases left in between. The CDR3 is 15 residues long. Germline V gene sequence: CDR1 SGHRS, CDR2 YFSETQ. CDR3 coding DNA: TGCGCCAGCAGCCCGGAGGGGGGGGAAGACTATGGCTACACCTTC. It is translated as CASSPEGGEDYGYTF.

Points on this clonotype: Just one base apart from a much larger clone, this may be a read error. The J gene is TRBJ1-4, the V gene TRBV2; 9 bases are a match to TRBD1. The CDR3 is made up of 18 amino acids. CDR1 is SNHLY and CDR2 is FYNNEI in the germline V gene. The CDR3 coding sequence is TGTACCAGCAGTCGGTGGGGACAGGGCACCGCGACTAATGAAAAACTGTTTTTT. Residues: CTSSRWGQGTATNEKLFF.

This clonotype has a count of ten or more. The rearrangement joins TRBV7-3 to TRBJ2-1; 7 nucleotides line up with TRBD1. V dropped 0 bases and J dropped 0; count of bases not matched to a gene: 2. The CDR3 spans 16 residues. The germline gives CDR1 SGHTA, CDR2 FQGTGA. CDR3 residues: CASSLTGGASYNEQFF. The DNA of the CDR3 is TGTGCCAGCAGCTTAACAGGGGGCGCCTCCTACAATGAGCAGTTCTTC.

In its sample, this clonotype was seen many times. The chain links TRBV20-1 to TRBJ1-5; a possible D gene is TRBD1 (5 bases). CDR1 DFQATT and CDR2 SNEGSKA come from the germline V gene (reference sequence). Trimming took off 6 bases at V and 5 bases at J, with 17 bases between the two ends. The CDR3 length is 14 residues. CDR3 DNA: TGCAGTGCCCTGGGGGGGAAGGGTGATCAGCCCCAGCATTTT. It specifies CSALGGKGDQPQHF.

This clonotype was observed many times. The chain has TRBV5-1 and TRBJ2-3, with 7 bases identical to TRBD1. The CDR3 is 15 amino acids. V gave up 3 bases and J gave up 4 bases; unmatched junction bases: 8. CDR1 is SGHRS, CDR2 YFSETQ, per germline. DNA of the CDR3: TGCGCCAGCAGCTCACGGGACAGCGGAGCAGATACGCAGTATTTT. This translates into CASSSRDSGADTQYF.

This clonotype was detected ten times or more. The chain combines TRBV6-5 with TRBJ2-1; D gene unclear. With 6 bases removed from V and 9 bases from J, the gap between germline ends came to 12 bases. Germline CDR1 MNHEY, CDR2 SVGAGI. The length of the CDR3 is 12 residues. CDR3 protein: CASRDPSGEQFF. The CDR3 nucleotides read TGTGCCAGCAGGGACCCCTCGGGTGAGCAGTTCTTC.

The table lists this clonotype with many counts. One junction end does not reproduce the germline sequence, and a read error may be involved. The chain employs TRBV10-3 and TRBJ1-6; no definite D call. The germline CDR1 and CDR2 sequences are ENHRY and SYGVKD. CDR3 length: 17 amino acids. The CDR3 region is CATRRLTSRSYNSPLQF. CDR3 bases: TGTGCCACCCGGAGGTTAACTTCTCGCTCCTATAATTCACCCCTCCAATTT.

This clonotype was counted a few times. The V call is TRBV20-1, the J call TRBJ2-1; 11 nucleotides align to TRBD1. Per germline, CDR1 DFQATT and CDR2 SNEGSKA (reference sequence). V gave up 1 base and J gave up 5 bases; unmatched junction bases: 7. The CDR3 runs 16 residues. The CDR3 is CSARGRTGGFNNEQFF. The CDR3 DNA is TGCAGTGCTAGAGGCCGGACAGGGGGCTTCAACAATGAGCAGTTCTTC.

In its sample, this clonotype was seen many times. V usage is TRBV6-1 and J usage is TRBJ2-3; 12 bases fit TRBD2. CDR3 length: 15 amino acids. The trim removed 6 bases at V and 5 bases at J, leaving 6 bases unmatched. CDR1 MNHNS and CDR2 SASEGT come from the germline V gene. The CDR3 DNA sequence: TGTGCCAGCAGGCCACTAGCGGGGGGAGTAGATACGCAGTATTTT. Amino acids: CASRPLAGGVDTQYF.